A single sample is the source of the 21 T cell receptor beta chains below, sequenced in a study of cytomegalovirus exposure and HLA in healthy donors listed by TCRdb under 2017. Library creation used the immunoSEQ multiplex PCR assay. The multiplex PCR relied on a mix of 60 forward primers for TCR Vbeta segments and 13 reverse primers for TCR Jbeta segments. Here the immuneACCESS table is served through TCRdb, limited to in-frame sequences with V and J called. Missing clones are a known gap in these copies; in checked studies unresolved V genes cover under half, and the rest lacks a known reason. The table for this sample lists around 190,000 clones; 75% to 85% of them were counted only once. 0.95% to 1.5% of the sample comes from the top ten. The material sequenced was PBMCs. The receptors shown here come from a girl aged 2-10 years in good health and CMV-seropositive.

The CDR3, as DNA: TGCGCCAGCAGCCAGACAGGGTACCAAGAGACCCAGTACTTC. It specifies CASSQTGYQETQYF. The chain is built from TRBV4-1 and TRBJ2-5, with TRBD1 identical over 7 bases. V dropped 3 bases and J dropped 0; count of bases not matched to a gene: 1. CDR3 length equals 14 residues. CDR1 and CDR2 from the germline V gene are MGHRA and YSYEKL.

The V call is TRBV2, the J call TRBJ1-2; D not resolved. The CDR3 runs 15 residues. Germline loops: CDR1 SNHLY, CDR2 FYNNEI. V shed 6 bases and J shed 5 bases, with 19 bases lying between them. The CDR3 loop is CASRPDGSELYGYTF. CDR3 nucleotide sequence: TGTGCCAGCAGGCCCGACGGGTCGGAGCTATATGGCTACACCTTC.

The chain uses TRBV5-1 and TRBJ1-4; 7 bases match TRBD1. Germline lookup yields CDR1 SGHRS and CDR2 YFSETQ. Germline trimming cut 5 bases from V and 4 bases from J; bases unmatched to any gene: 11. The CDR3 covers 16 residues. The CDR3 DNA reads TGCGCCAGCAGGATATCGACAGGGCTCCATAATGAAAAACTGTTTTTT. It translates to CASRISTGLHNEKLFF.

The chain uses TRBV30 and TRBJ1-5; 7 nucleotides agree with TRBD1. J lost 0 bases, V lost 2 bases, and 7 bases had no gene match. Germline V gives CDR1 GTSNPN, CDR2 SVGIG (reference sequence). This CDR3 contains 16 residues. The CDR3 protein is CAWSPGQLYSNQPQHF. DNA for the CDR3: TGTGCCTGGAGTCCGGGACAGCTATATAGCAATCAGCCCCAGCATTTT. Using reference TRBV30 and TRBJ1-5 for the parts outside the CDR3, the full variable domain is SQTIHQWPATLVQPVGSPLSLECTVEGTSNPNLYWYRQAAGRGLQLLFYSVGIGQISSEVPQNLSASRPQDRQFILSSKKLLLSDSGFYLCAWSPGQLYSNQPQHFGDGTRLSIL.

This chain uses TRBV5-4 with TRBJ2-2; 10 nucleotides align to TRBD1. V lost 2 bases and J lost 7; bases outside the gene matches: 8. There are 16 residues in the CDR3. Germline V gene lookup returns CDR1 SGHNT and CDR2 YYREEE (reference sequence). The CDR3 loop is CASSFGDRGRHGELFF. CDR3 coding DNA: TGTGCCAGCAGCTTCGGGGACAGGGGTCGCCACGGGGAGCTGTTTTTT.

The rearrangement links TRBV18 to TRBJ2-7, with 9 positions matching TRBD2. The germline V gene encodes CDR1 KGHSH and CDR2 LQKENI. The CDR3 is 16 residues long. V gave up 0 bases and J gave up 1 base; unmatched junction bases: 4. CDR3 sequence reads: CASSPPGLAKSYEQYF. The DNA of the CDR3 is TGTGCCAGCTCACCACCGGGACTAGCTAAGTCCTACGAGCAGTACTTC.

CDR3 residues: CASSFSDRRETQYF. The CDR3 region has the DNA TGTGCCAGCAGCTTTAGTGACAGGAGGGAGACCCAGTACTTC. The chain is built from TRBV11-2 and TRBJ2-5; D is possibly TRBD1 (6 bases). The CDR3 consists of 14 residues. The V end lost 3 bases, the J end lost 5 bases, and 13 bases lay between the germline ends. The germline V gene has CDR1 SGHAT and CDR2 FQNNGV.

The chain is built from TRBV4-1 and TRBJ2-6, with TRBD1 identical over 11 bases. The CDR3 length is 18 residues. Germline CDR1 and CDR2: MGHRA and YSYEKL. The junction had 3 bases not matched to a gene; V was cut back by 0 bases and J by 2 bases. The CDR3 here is CASSQEGQGVPGANVLTF. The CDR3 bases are TGCGCCAGCAGCCAAGAGGGACAGGGGGTCCCTGGGGCCAACGTCCTGACTTTC.

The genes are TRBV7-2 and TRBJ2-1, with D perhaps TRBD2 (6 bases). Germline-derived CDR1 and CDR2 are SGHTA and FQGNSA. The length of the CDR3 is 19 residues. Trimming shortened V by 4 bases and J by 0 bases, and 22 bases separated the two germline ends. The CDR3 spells CASSSRGRRDFSSYNEQFF. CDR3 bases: TGTGCCAGCAGCTCAAGAGGGCGGAGGGACTTCAGCTCCTACAATGAGCAGTTCTTC.

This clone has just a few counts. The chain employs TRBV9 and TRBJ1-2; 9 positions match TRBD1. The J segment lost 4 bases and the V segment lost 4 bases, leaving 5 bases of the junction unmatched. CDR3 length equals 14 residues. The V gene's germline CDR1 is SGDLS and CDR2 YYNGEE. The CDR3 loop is CASSSTGGSYGYTF. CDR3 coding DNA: TGTGCCAGCAGCTCAACAGGGGGCTCCTATGGCTACACCTTC.

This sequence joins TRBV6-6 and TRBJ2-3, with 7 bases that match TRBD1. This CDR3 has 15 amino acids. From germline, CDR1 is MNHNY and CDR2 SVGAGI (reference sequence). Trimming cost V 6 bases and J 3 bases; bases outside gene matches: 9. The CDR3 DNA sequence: TGTGCCAGCAGGGCAGGACAGGTACAAACAGATACGCAGTATTTT. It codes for CASRAGQVQTDTQYF.

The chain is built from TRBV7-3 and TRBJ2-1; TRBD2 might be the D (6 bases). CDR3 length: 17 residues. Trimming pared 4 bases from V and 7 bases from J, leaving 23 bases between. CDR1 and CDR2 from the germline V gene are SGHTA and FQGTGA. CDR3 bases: TGTGCCAGCAGCTCCCCCGGGAGACGCTCGGGTTTAAATGAGCAGTTCTTC. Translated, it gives CASSSPGRRSGLNEQFF.

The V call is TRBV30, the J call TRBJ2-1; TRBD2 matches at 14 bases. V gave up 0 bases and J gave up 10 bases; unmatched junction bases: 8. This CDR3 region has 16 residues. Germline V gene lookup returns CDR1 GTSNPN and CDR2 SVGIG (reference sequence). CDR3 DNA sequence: TGTGCCTGGAGTGTACGTCGACTAGCGGGAGGGCCCGAGCAGTTCTTC. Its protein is CAWSVRRLAGGPEQFF.

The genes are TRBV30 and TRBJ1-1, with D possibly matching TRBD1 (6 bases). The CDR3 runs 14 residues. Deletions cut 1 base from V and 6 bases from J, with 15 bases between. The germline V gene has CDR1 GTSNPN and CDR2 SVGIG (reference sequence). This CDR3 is CAWSGGGGTPEAFF. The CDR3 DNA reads TGTGCCTGGAGTGGGGGGGGCGGGACCCCTGAAGCTTTCTTT. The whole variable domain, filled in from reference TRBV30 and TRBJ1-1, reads SQTIHQWPATLVQPVGSPLSLECTVEGTSNPNLYWYRQAAGRGLQLLFYSVGIGQISSEVPQNLSASRPQDRQFILSSKKLLLSDSGFYLCAWSGGGGTPEAFFGQGTRLTVV.

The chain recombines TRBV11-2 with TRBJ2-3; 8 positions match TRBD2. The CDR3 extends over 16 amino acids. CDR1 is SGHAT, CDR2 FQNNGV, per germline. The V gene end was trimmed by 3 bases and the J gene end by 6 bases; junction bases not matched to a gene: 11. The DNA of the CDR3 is TGTGCCAGCAGCTTGATTTTCGGGGGGGCCTGGGATACGCAGTATTTT. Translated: CASSLIFGGAWDTQYF.

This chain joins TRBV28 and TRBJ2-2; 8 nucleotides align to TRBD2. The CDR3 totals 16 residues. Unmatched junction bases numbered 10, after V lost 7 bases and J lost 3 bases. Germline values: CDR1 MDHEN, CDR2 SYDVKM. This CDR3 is CASKGSGTSYTGELFF. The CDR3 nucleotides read TGTGCCAGCAAGGGTAGCGGGACCAGTTACACCGGGGAGCTGTTTTTT.

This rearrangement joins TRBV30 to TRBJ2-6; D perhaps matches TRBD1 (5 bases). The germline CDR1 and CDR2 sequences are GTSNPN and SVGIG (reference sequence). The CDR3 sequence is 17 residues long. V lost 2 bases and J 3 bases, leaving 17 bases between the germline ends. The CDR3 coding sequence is TGTGCCTGGAGTTCAGGGCCCTACCTCTTTGGGGCCAACGTCCTGACTTTC. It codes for CAWSSGPYLFGANVLTF.

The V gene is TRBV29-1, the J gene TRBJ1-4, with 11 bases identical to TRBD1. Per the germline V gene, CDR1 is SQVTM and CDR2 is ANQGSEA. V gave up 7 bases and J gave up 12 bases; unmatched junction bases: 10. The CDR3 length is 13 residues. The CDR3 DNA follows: TGCAGCGCATCACGGGACAGGGGGAGCGAACTGTTTTTT. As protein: CSASRDRGSELFF.

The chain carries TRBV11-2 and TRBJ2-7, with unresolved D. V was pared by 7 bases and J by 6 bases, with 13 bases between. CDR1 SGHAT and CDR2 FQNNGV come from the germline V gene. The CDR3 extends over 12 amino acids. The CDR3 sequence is CASTSPSGEQYF. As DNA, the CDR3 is TGTGCCAGCACCTCTCCTTCGGGCGAGCAGTACTTC. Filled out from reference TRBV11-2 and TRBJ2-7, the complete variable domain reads EAGVAQSPRYKIIEKRQSVAFWCNPISGHATLYWYQQILGQGPKLLIQFQNNGVVDDSQLPKDRFSAERLKGVDSTLKIQPAKLEDSAVYLCASTSPSGEQYFGPGTRLTVT.

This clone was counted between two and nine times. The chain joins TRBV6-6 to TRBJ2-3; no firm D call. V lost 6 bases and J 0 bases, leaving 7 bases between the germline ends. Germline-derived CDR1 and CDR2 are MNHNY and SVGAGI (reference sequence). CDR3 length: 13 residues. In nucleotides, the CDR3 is TGTGCCAGCAGGCTAGACAGCACAGATACGCAGTATTTT. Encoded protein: CASRLDSTDTQYF.

CDR3 protein: CASSGGSTGYEQYF. CDR3 bases: TGTGCCAGCAGTGGGGGATCGACAGGGTACGAGCAGTACTTC. The rearrangement uses TRBV2 and TRBJ2-5; TRBD1 matches 7 bases. TRBJ2-7 explains the end of the DNA better; the J call may be wrong. Per the germline V gene, CDR1 is SNHLY and CDR2 is FYNNEI. The CDR3 has 14 residues.